The 28 T cell receptor beta chains listed next were all sequenced from one sample in a study of T cells after posttransplantation cyclophosphamide (TCRdb year 2016). The sample's treatment or condition label, decoded: high-dose cyclophosphamide on days +3 and +4 as single-agent GVHD prophylaxis. For conditioning, the PTCy patients got busulfan and fludarabine, then a related or unrelated marrow graft, followed by cyclophosphamide on days +3 and +4. The library was obtained by the immunoSEQ multiplex PCR assay. TCRdb's version of the immuneACCESS table is confined to in-frame rearrangements and falls short of the full clone set. An unresolved V gene accounts for under half of the shortfall where checked; the remainder is of unknown origin. There are about 14,000 clones in this sample, and none of them is a singleton. The ten largest clonotypes hold 23% of the sample. The material was PBMCs, obtained about 1,000 days after allogeneic stem cell transplant with posttransplant cyclophosphamide. These receptor sequences come from a female patient aged 40 to 50 who received an allogeneic stem cell transplant from a related donor, was CMV-positive, and had no GVHD. Some T cells may be donor cells from the graft after a transplant.

This clone was detected a few times. The chain joins TRBV4-2 to TRBJ2-4, with unresolved D. Germline V CDR1 and CDR2: LGHNA, YNFKEQ. The CDR3 runs to 17 residues. V dropped 1 base and J dropped 2 bases, with 15 bases sitting between them. The CDR3 here is CASSQGGSLESKNIQYF. The CDR3 DNA reads as TGTGCCAGCAGCCAAGGTGGTTCCCTGGAGTCCAAAAACATTCAGTACTTC.

This clone was seen many times. The V and J genes are TRBV9 and TRBJ2-1, with 8 nucleotides matching TRBD2. This CDR3 comprises 14 residues. After removal of 7 bases from V and 8 bases from J, the junction contained 11 bases not matched to a gene. CDR1 and CDR2 (germline): SGDLS, YYNGEE. The CDR3 here is CASGQSGGPYEQFF. Written as DNA, the CDR3 is TGTGCCAGCGGACAATCGGGGGGGCCCTATGAGCAGTTCTTC.

In this sample, this clone turned up many times. The chain has TRBV9 and TRBJ1-6, with 11 positions matching TRBD1. The CDR3 extends over 16 amino acids. V lost 3 bases and J lost 8; bases outside the gene matches: 7. Germline V gene data show CDR1 as SGDLS and CDR2 as YYNGEE. The CDR3 bases are TGTGCCAGCAGCGCTCCCGGGACAGGGGGACATTCACCCCTCCACTTT. This codes for CASSAPGTGGHSPLHF.

This clone has ten or more counts. The chain joins TRBV19 to TRBJ1-2, with D unresolved. The CDR3 extends over 11 amino acids. CDR1 and CDR2 (germline): LNHDA, SQIVND (reference sequence). Deletions cut 7 bases from V and 8 bases from J, with 11 bases between. CDR3 loop: CASKGVRGYTF. The CDR3 nucleotides read TGTGCCAGTAAGGGAGTGAGGGGCTACACCTTC.

Many counts were recorded for this clone. The chain combines TRBV5-1 with TRBJ1-1, with 7 bases identical to TRBD1. The CDR3 totals 14 residues. Trimming took 4 bases from V and 5 from J; bases not matched to a gene: 8. Looked up from germline, CDR1 is SGHRS and CDR2 is YFSETQ. The CDR3 coding sequence is TGCGCCAGCAGCCCGGGACAGATTGGAACTGAAGCTTTCTTT. Its translation is CASSPGQIGTEAFF.

V usage is TRBV27 and J usage is TRBJ1-1; D remains ambiguous. The V end lost 1 base, the J end lost 4 bases, and 7 bases lay between the germline ends. The CDR3 has 13 residues. Germline V lookup: CDR1 MNHEY, CDR2 SMNVEV (reference sequence). Here the CDR3 reads CASSLYRSTEAFF. DNA for the CDR3: TGTGCCAGCAGTTTATATAGGAGCACTGAAGCTTTCTTT.

This clone appeared many times. In nucleotides, the CDR3 is TGTGCAAGTCGCTTCCCAATGTGGGGGGACGTCTACAATGAGCAGTTCTTC. Translating it yields CASRFPMWGDVYNEQFF. The chain is built from TRBV12-2 and TRBJ2-1; TRBD2, the D gene given by the table, was not confirmed from the DNA. TRBV12-2 is a listed pseudogene. This CDR3 is built from 17 residues.

This clone was counted at least ten times. The chain combines TRBV4-2 with TRBJ1-2, with D hard to call. Germline-derived CDR1 and CDR2 are LGHNA and YNFKEQ. V was clipped by 0 bases and J by 3 bases, with 11 bases between them. The CDR3 is 15 residues long. The CDR3 nucleotides read TGTGCCAGCAGCCAAGATCTCCCAACAGACTATGGCTACACCTTC. Amino acid sequence: CASSQDLPTDYGYTF.

This clone has at least ten counts. The rearrangement uses TRBV7-3 and TRBJ2-2; D unclear. Trimming pared 0 bases from V and 2 bases from J, leaving 7 bases between. The V gene's germline CDR1 is SGHTA and CDR2 FQGTGA. CDR3 size: 15 residues. CDR3 loop: CASSLTTLNTGELFF. The CDR3 region has the DNA TGTGCCAGCAGCTTAACGACACTTAACACCGGGGAGCTGTTTTTT.

The sample holds many counts of this clone. V gene TRBV11-2 combines with J gene TRBJ1-1, with D unresolved. This CDR3 has 13 amino acids. Germline CDR1 SGHAT, CDR2 FQNNGV. The V and J ends lost 4 bases and 7 bases respectively, with 13 bases between them. This CDR3 is CASSSVERLEAFF. The CDR3 DNA sequence: TGTGCCAGCAGCTCCGTAGAGCGGCTTGAAGCTTTCTTT.

By sample fraction, this clone is medium-sized. The gene calls are TRBV7-9 and TRBJ1-1, with a possible D match to TRBD1 (6 bases). The germline V gene encodes CDR1 SEHNR and CDR2 FQNEAQ (reference sequence). CDR3 length: 15 amino acids. Trimming left V 3 bases short and J 4 bases short, with 15 bases between. The CDR3 region is CASSFPSGVGTEAFF. The CDR3 coding sequence is TGTGCCAGCAGCTTTCCTTCAGGGGTAGGCACTGAAGCTTTCTTT.

The V call is TRBV5-5, the J call TRBJ1-1; 10 bases are a match to TRBD1. Unmatched junction bases numbered 8, after V lost 5 bases and J lost 7 bases. CDR3 size: 14 residues. Germline lookup yields CDR1 SGHKS and CDR2 YYEKEE (reference sequence). Here the CDR3 DNA reads TGTGCCAGCAGAGGACAGGGGGGATTGGTTGAAGCTTTCTTT. Translating it yields CASRGQGGLVEAFF.

This clone was observed many times. The V and J genes are TRBV7-6 and TRBJ2-2, with a possible D match to TRBD1 (6 bases). Trimming removed 2 bases at V and 5 bases at J, with 9 bases between. Germline V gene lookup returns CDR1 SGHVS and CDR2 FNYEAQ. This CDR3 comprises 14 residues. In DNA form, the CDR3 reads TGTGCCAGCAGCTTAACACAGGGAACCGGGGAGCTGTTTTTT. Translation: CASSLTQGTGELFF. The whole variable domain, filled in from reference TRBV7-6 and TRBJ2-2, reads GAGVSQSPRYKVTKRGQDVALRCDPISGHVSLYWYRQALGQGPEFLTYFNYEAQQDKSGLPNDRFSAERPEGSISTLTIQRTEQRDSAMYRCASSLTQGTGELFFGEGSRLTVL.

This clone was seen a few times. The rearrangement uses TRBV18 and TRBJ2-7; D gene unclear. V was trimmed by 1 base and J by 0 bases, leaving 10 bases between them. Germline assignment: CDR1 KGHSH and CDR2 LQKENI. The CDR3 extends over 15 amino acids. The CDR3 region has the DNA TGTGCCAGCTCACCACTCAGCCAGGCCTCCTACGAGCAGTACTTC. Its translation is CASSPLSQASYEQYF.

In this sample, this clone turned up a few times. The chain links TRBV15 to TRBJ2-7; D not resolved. V shed 1 base and J shed 0 bases, with 7 bases lying between them. In germline, CDR1 is LNHNV, CDR2 YYDKDF (reference sequence). This CDR3 comprises 14 residues. The CDR3 reads CATSRVASSYEQYF. CDR3 DNA sequence: TGTGCCACCAGCAGAGTGGCCAGCTCCTACGAGCAGTACTTC.

This clone was counted many times. The J gene is TRBJ1-2, the V gene TRBV9; TRBD1 might be the D (5 bases). Germline lookup yields CDR1 SGDLS and CDR2 YYNGEE. The CDR3 contains 15 residues. V was clipped by 0 bases and J by 0 bases, with 9 bases between them. CDR3 amino acids: CASSVAAGPNYGYTF. DNA of the CDR3: TGTGCCAGCAGCGTAGCTGCGGGGCCTAACTATGGCTACACCTTC.

This clone was picked up many times. The V gene is TRBV19, the J gene TRBJ2-5; TRBD1 matches 11 bases. Germline V gene sequence: CDR1 LNHDA, CDR2 SQIVND (reference sequence). The V and J ends lost 4 bases and 5 bases, in that order; junction bases with no gene match: 3. This CDR3 contains 14 residues. The CDR3 DNA reads as TGTGCCAGTAGTAGGGACAGGGGGTTGGAGACCCAGTACTTC. Its translation: CASSRDRGLETQYF.

This clone was observed many times. CDR3 residues: CASSSPLAGAEETQYF. DNA for the CDR3: TGTGCCAGCAGCTCCCCTCTAGCGGGGGCAGAAGAGACCCAGTACTTC. The V gene is TRBV7-2, the J gene TRBJ2-5; 10 bases are a match to TRBD2. With 4 bases clipped from V and 3 bases from J, the junction kept 8 bases outside the gene matches. The CDR3 spans 16 residues. The germline V gene has CDR1 SGHTA and CDR2 FQGNSA.

V and J are TRBV4-1 and TRBJ2-3; D unclear. The ends were cut back, 1 base at V and 0 bases at J, with 8 bases in the middle. The CDR3 length is 15 residues. Per germline, CDR1 MGHRA and CDR2 YSYEKL. For the CDR3, the DNA is TGCGCCAGCAGCCAAGTTGGCATGAGCACAGATACGCAGTATTTT. Translated: CASSQVGMSTDTQYF.

The chain joins TRBV7-9 to TRBJ2-3, with D maybe TRBD2 (6 bases). The V end was cut by 3 bases, the J end by 0 bases, with 7 bases between. The CDR3 runs to 14 residues. In germline, CDR1 is SEHNR, CDR2 FQNEAQ (reference sequence). CDR3 protein: CASSFRGSTDTQYF. The CDR3 DNA reads as TGTGCCAGCAGCTTCCGGGGGAGCACAGATACGCAGTATTTT.

This clone was seen many times. The chain has TRBV28 and TRBJ1-5; D remains ambiguous. Per germline, CDR1 MDHEN and CDR2 SYDVKM. Trimming took 8 bases from V and 8 from J, leaving 13 bases between them. The CDR3 has 12 residues. The CDR3 bases are TGTGCCAGCCAAGGGAGGAAGGAGCCCCAGCATTTT. It codes for CASQGRKEPQHF.

This clone was detected only a few times. V and J are TRBV5-6 and TRBJ1-2; 10 nucleotides agree with TRBD1. The ends lost 4 bases at V and 3 bases at J; junction bases unmatched: 6. CDR3 length equals 15 residues. Looked up from germline, CDR1 is SGHDT and CDR2 is YYEEEE. CDR3 in amino acids: CASSPSGTGDYGYTF. The DNA of the CDR3 is TGTGCCAGCAGCCCCTCCGGGACAGGGGACTATGGCTACACCTTC.

This clone came up many times. CDR3 bases: TGTGCCAGCAGCTTTGCTAGCGCTGGCTACGAGCAGTACTTC. Protein sequence: CASSFASAGYEQYF. The chain has TRBV11-2 and TRBJ2-7; D perhaps matches TRBD2 (6 bases). Per the germline V gene, CDR1 is SGHAT and CDR2 is FQNNGV. CDR3 length equals 14 residues. V shed 3 bases and J shed 3 bases, with 12 bases lying between them.

Sample share makes this clone medium-sized. The rearrangement links TRBV6-5 to TRBJ1-1; the D gene is possibly TRBD1 (5 bases). The CDR3 has 11 residues. V shed 10 bases and J shed 1 base, with 7 bases lying between them. Germline loops: CDR1 MNHEY, CDR2 SVGAGI. This CDR3 reads CATTGNTEAFF. The CDR3 DNA reads as TGTGCCACCACAGGGAACACTGAAGCTTTCTTT.

This clone has at least ten counts. The CDR3 region has the DNA TGTGCCAGCTCACCAGTAACAGCCCGAGGGGAGCAGTACTTC. Its protein is CASSPVTARGEQYF. The rearrangement links TRBV18 to TRBJ2-7, with D perhaps TRBD2 (5 bases). The V gene lost 2 bases and the J gene lost 7 bases, with 15 bases spanning the gap. The germline CDR1 and CDR2 sequences are KGHSH and LQKENI. The CDR3 extends over 14 amino acids.

In this sample, this clone turned up many times. The chain employs TRBV10-3 and TRBJ2-2; 7 bases map to TRBD1. CDR3 length equals 16 residues. V lost 4 bases, J lost 0 bases, and 5 bases stayed unmatched. The germline V gene encodes CDR1 ENHRY and CDR2 SYGVKD. The CDR3 protein is CAISVSGTANTGELFF. CDR3 bases: TGTGCCATCAGTGTTTCCGGGACAGCGAACACCGGGGAGCTGTTTTTT.

This clone turned up a few times. Other nucleotide sequences from this sample produce the same CDR3. This sequence joins TRBV9 and TRBJ2-7, with 7 nucleotides matching TRBD1. The CDR3 length is 15 residues. Germline V gives CDR1 SGDLS, CDR2 YYNGEE. Unmatched junction bases numbered 11, after V lost 4 bases and J lost 4 bases. The CDR3 sequence: CASSFEQGTAYEQYF. The CDR3 bases are TGTGCCAGCAGCTTCGAACAGGGGACGGCATACGAGCAGTACTTC.

This clone was detected many times. The gene calls are TRBV7-2 and TRBJ2-3; D call uncertain. The CDR3 has 14 residues. V dropped 5 bases and J dropped 1 base, with 10 bases sitting between them. Looked up from germline, CDR1 is SGHTA and CDR2 is FQGNSA. CDR3 sequence reads: CASSADIGTDTQYF. The CDR3 DNA follows: TGTGCCAGCAGCGCAGACATAGGCACAGATACGCAGTATTTT.